The 2 T cell receptor beta chains below were found in one sample sequenced in a study of T cells in tuberculosis. Thawed, overnight-rested PBMC were stained with GMM-loaded CD1B tetramer, viability dye and anti-CD3, then sorted. The lipid loaded on the CD1B tetramers was C32 glucose monomycolate from Rhodococcus equi. Assay: immunoSEQ multiplex PCR; the TCRdb copy retains only in-frame clones and omits some. Of 50,000 to 65,000 clones listed, around 90% are singletons. The sample comprised CD1b-GMM tetramer-negative cells sorted from PBMCs. Receptors originate from an adult woman with latent tuberculosis.

The chain recombines TRBV6-6 with TRBJ2-1, with 8 positions matching TRBD1. The CDR3 is 16 amino acids. Germline V gene lookup returns CDR1 MNHNY and CDR2 SVGAGI (reference sequence). V shed 0 bases and J 2 bases; nucleotides not matched to a gene: 3. CDR3 coding DNA: TGTGCCAGCAGTTACTCCAGGGGGCAGGCCTACAATGAGCAGTTCTTC. Amino acid sequence: CASSYSRGQAYNEQFF.

This chain links TRBV30 with TRBJ1-2; D unresolved. The germline V and J ends were trimmed by 4 bases and 10 bases, with 19 bases remaining between them. This CDR3 comprises 13 residues. In germline, CDR1 is GTSNPN, CDR2 SVGIG (reference sequence). The CDR3 is CAWIPLNLDSYTF. In DNA, the CDR3 is TGTGCCTGGATCCCACTCAACCTTGACTCCTACACCTTC.